Presented here are 15 T cell receptor beta chains from one specimen sequenced in a study of OX40 agonist ivuxolimab in advanced cancers. This table comes from immunoSEQ multiplex PCR, and its TCRdb copy is limited to in-frame clones, with some not included. This sample has approximately 23,000 clones, with around 88% found just once. The material was CD4+ or CD8+ T cells sorted from blood, obtained in a trial of the OX40 agonist ivuxolimab. The receptors come from an adult with an advanced solid tumor such as melanoma, head and neck, liver or kidney cancer.

V is TRBV28 and J is TRBJ2-5; 7 bases align to TRBD2. CDR1 is MDHEN and CDR2 is SYDVKM in the germline V gene. The CDR3 has 16 amino acids. J was trimmed by 1 base and V by 5 bases; bases with no gene match: 10. The CDR3 sequence: CASSHRGSGRQETQYF. DNA of the CDR3: TGTGCCAGCAGTCACCGCGGTAGCGGGCGCCAAGAGACCCAGTACTTC. The whole variable domain, remainder taken from reference TRBV28 and TRBJ2-5, is DVKVTQSSRYLVKRTGEKVFLECVQDMDHENMFWYRQDPGLGLRLIYFSYDVKMKEKGDIPEGYSVSREKKERFSLILESASTNQTSMYLCASSHRGSGRQETQYFGPGTRLLVL.

V is TRBV2 and J is TRBJ1-1; TRBD1 is a possible D gene (5 bases). The CDR3 has 15 amino acids. Germline CDR1 SNHLY, CDR2 FYNNEI. The V end lost 3 bases, the J end lost 3 bases, and 14 bases lay between the germline ends. CDR3 nucleotide sequence: TGTGCCAGCAGTGACAGGGACGCTGCTTACACTGAAGCTTTCTTT. This encodes CASSDRDAAYTEAFF.

In this sample, this clone turned up once. The sample holds other DNA sequences that translate to the same CDR3. This chain connects TRBV28 to TRBJ1-5; tentatively, D is TRBD1 (5 bases). V was pared by 2 bases and J by 7 bases, with 15 bases between. The CDR3 is 15 residues long. CDR1 and CDR2 (germline): MDHEN, SYDVKM. The DNA of the CDR3 is TGTGCCAGCAGTTTAGGGCAGGGATATAGGCAGCCCCAGCATTTT. Translated: CASSLGQGYRQPQHF.

This chain joins TRBV19 and TRBJ2-7; D call uncertain. CDR3 length: 14 residues. The V end lost 6 bases, the J end lost 3 bases, and 15 bases lay between the germline ends. The germline CDR1 and CDR2 sequences are LNHDA and SQIVND (reference sequence). In nucleotides, the CDR3 is TGTGCCAGTAGCTTAAACCTGGGGAACTACGAGCAGTACTTC. Its translation is CASSLNLGNYEQYF.

V gene TRBV13 combines with J gene TRBJ2-5; 8 nucleotides line up with TRBD1. V shed 6 bases and J 1 base; nucleotides not matched to a gene: 4. CDR1 and CDR2 (germline): PRHDT, FYEKMQ (reference sequence). The CDR3 spans 14 residues. The CDR3 DNA follows: TGTGCCAGCAGTTATACAGGGGGCCAAGAGACCCAGTACTTC. Amino acid sequence: CASSYTGGQETQYF.

The V call is TRBV9, the J call TRBJ2-5, with a tentative D call TRBD2 (6 bases). Per the germline V gene, CDR1 is SGDLS and CDR2 is YYNGEE. V gave up 4 bases and J gave up 6 bases, with 19 bases separating them. This CDR3 comprises 15 residues. The CDR3 loop reads CASSSLGGDLKTQYF. The CDR3 DNA reads TGTGCCAGCAGCTCCCTTGGAGGGGACCTGAAGACCCAGTACTTC.

The V and J genes are TRBV19 and TRBJ2-5, with D tentatively TRBD1 or TRBD2 (5 bases each). Trimming left V 5 bases short and J 7 bases short, with 17 bases between. The CDR3 length is 14 residues. CDR1 is LNHDA, CDR2 SQIVND, per germline (reference sequence). CDR3 nucleotide sequence: TGTGCCAGTAGTCCAGGGACGGAGATGGTGACCCAGTACTTC. Protein sequence: CASSPGTEMVTQYF.

The chain recombines TRBV9 with TRBJ2-1; D is tentatively TRBD1 or TRBD2 (5 bases each). Trimming took 3 bases from V and 2 from J, leaving 12 bases between them. This CDR3 is 15 amino acids long. Germline lookup yields CDR1 SGDLS and CDR2 YYNGEE. DNA of the CDR3: TGTGCCAGCAGCGACCGGGACGAACCCTACAATGAGCAGTTCTTC. This sequence encodes CASSDRDEPYNEQFF.

This chain joins TRBV28 and TRBJ2-7; a possible D gene is TRBD2 (6 bases). CDR3 size: 15 residues. The germline V gene encodes CDR1 MDHEN and CDR2 SYDVKM. V lost 3 bases and J lost 2, with 14 bases in between. Written as DNA, the CDR3 is TGTGCCAGCAGTTTCCCGGGAGATGCGACCTACGAGCAGTACTTC. It is translated as CASSFPGDATYEQYF. The complete variable domain, with remaining parts taken from reference TRBV28 and TRBJ2-7, reads DVKVTQSSRYLVKRTGEKVFLECVQDMDHENMFWYRQDPGLGLRLIYFSYDVKMKEKGDIPEGYSVSREKKERFSLILESASTNQTSMYLCASSFPGDATYEQYFGPGTRLTVT.

In its sample, this clone was seen once. This chain links TRBV30 with TRBJ2-7, with a weak D call TRBD2 (6 bases). Germline V gene lookup returns CDR1 GTSNPN and CDR2 SVGIG (reference sequence). The CDR3 has 14 residues. Trimming cost V 5 bases and J 1 base, with 15 bases left between them. The CDR3 reads CAWEWSGGSYEQYF. DNA of the CDR3: TGTGCCTGGGAGTGGTCCGGGGGATCCTACGAGCAGTACTTC. The full variable domain, its missing parts supplied by reference TRBV30 and TRBJ2-7, is SQTIHQWPATLVQPVGSPLSLECTVEGTSNPNLYWYRQAAGRGLQLLFYSVGIGQISSEVPQNLSASRPQDRQFILSSKKLLLSDSGFYLCAWEWSGGSYEQYFGPGTRLTVT.

The chain recombines TRBV6-1 with TRBJ1-1; 7 bases fit TRBD1. V lost 4 bases and J lost 0; bases outside the gene matches: 8. Germline lookup yields CDR1 MNHNS and CDR2 SASEGT. The CDR3 runs 16 residues. The CDR3 loop reads CASSARDSEVNTEAFF. CDR3 coding DNA: TGTGCCAGCAGTGCCCGGGACAGTGAAGTGAACACTGAAGCTTTCTTT.

Concerning this clone: Other DNA sequences from this sample encode an identical CDR3 as well. This chain's CDR3 is CASSPTSGNYNEQFF. The CDR3, as DNA: TGTGCCAGCAGTCCGACTAGCGGGAACTACAATGAGCAGTTCTTC. V usage is TRBV27 and J usage is TRBJ2-1; 11 bases match TRBD2. This CDR3 comprises 15 residues. CDR1 is MNHEY and CDR2 is SMNVEV in the germline V gene (reference sequence). With 5 bases clipped from V and 3 bases from J, the junction kept 3 bases outside the gene matches.

This chain joins TRBV5-6 and TRBJ2-3, with TRBD2 matching over 11 bases. The V gene's germline CDR1 is SGHDT and CDR2 YYEEEE. The length of the CDR3 is 17 residues. The trim removed 0 bases at V and 2 bases at J, leaving 5 bases unmatched. The CDR3 region is CASSLETSGTITDTQYF. The CDR3, as DNA: TGTGCCAGCAGCTTGGAGACTAGCGGGACAATCACAGATACGCAGTATTTT.

The chain employs TRBV6-6 and TRBJ1-3; D may be TRBD1 (5 bases). The length of the CDR3 is 16 residues. Trimming took 7 bases from V and 0 from J, leaving 16 bases between them. In germline, CDR1 is MNHNY, CDR2 SVGAGI (reference sequence). The CDR3 sequence: CASIPDRPSSGNTIYF. The CDR3 nucleotides read TGTGCCAGCATTCCAGACAGACCCTCCTCTGGAAACACCATATATTTT.

The chain combines TRBV7-9 with TRBJ2-5; 13 nucleotides align to TRBD2. The length of the CDR3 is 17 residues. Losses at the gene ends were 5 bases for V and 7 bases for J; bases not matched to a gene: 13. Germline loops: CDR1 SEHNR, CDR2 FQNEAQ (reference sequence). The CDR3 loop reads CASSQSRGLAGAVTQYF. Written as DNA, the CDR3 is TGTGCCAGCAGCCAAAGTCGCGGACTAGCGGGAGCGGTGACCCAGTACTTC.